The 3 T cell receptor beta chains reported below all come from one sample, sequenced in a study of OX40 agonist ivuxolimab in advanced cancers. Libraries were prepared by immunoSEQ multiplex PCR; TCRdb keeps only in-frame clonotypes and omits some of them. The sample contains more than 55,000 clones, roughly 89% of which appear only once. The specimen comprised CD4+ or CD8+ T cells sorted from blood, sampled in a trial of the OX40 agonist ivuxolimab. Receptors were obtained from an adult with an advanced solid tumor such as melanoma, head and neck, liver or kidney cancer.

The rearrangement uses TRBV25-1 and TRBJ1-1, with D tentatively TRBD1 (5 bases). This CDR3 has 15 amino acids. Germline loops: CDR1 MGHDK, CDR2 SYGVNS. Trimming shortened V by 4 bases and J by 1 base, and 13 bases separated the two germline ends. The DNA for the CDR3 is TGTGCCAGCAGTGCCCGGGACCGGGCGAACACTGAAGCTTTCTTT. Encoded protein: CASSARDRANTEAFF.

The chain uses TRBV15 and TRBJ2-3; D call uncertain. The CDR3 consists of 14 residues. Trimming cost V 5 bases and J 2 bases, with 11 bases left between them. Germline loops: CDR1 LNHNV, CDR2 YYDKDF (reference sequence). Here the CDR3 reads CATSLGRPTDTQYF. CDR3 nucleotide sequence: TGTGCCACCAGCCTTGGTCGGCCCACAGATACGCAGTATTTT. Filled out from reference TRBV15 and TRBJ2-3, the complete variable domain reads DAMVIQNPRYQVTQFGKPVTLSCSQTLNHNVMYWYQQKSSQAPKLLFHYYDKDFNNEADTPDNFQSRRPNTSFCFLDIRSPGLGDTAMYLCATSLGRPTDTQYFGPGTRLTVL.

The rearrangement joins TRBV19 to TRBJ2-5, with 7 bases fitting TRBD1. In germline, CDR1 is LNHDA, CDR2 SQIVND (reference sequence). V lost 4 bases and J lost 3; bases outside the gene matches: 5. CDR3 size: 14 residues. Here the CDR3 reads CASSRGQRKETQYF. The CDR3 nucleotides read TGTGCCAGTAGTAGGGGACAGAGAAAAGAGACCCAGTACTTC. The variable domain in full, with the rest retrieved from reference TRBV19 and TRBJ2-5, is DGGITQSPKYLFRKEGQNVTLSCEQNLNHDAMYWYRQDPGQGLRLIYYSQIVNDFQKGDIAEGYSVSREKKESFPLTVTSAQKNPTAFYLCASSRGQRKETQYFGPGTRLLVL.